Each of the 30 T cell receptor beta chains below was sequenced from the same sample in a study of radiotherapy plus CTLA-4 blockade in lung cancer. The table came from immunoSEQ multiplex PCR; TCRdb's copy has only in-frame clones and leaves some out. Here the sample spans approximately 50,000 clones, approximately 70% being singletons. Source: peripheral blood, taken from a patient treated with radiotherapy plus ipilimumab. All receptors come from a human donor with non-small cell lung cancer who had a complete response to radiotherapy plus ipilimumab.

The chain joins TRBV13 to TRBJ2-7; 11 bases align to TRBD1. Trimming cost V 5 bases and J 4 bases; bases outside gene matches: 4. This CDR3 has 14 amino acids. Germline V CDR1 and CDR2: PRHDT, FYEKMQ (reference sequence). The CDR3 nucleotides are TGTGCCAGCAGCCGGACAGGGGGCCGGTACGAGCAGTACTTC. Translated, it gives CASSRTGGRYEQYF.

This clone was detected only a few times. The chain has TRBV19 and TRBJ1-6, with a tentative D call TRBD1 (5 bases). The CDR3 has 14 residues. V was shortened by 2 bases and J by 6 bases, with 8 bases between the two germline ends. The V gene's germline CDR1 is LNHDA and CDR2 SQIVND (reference sequence). The CDR3 sequence: CASSIRDSNSPLHF. The CDR3, as DNA: TGTGCCAGTAGTATAAGGGACTCTAATTCACCCCTCCACTTT.

This clone was detected a few times. The chain is built from TRBV7-8 and TRBJ2-2, with D possibly being TRBD1 (5 bases). The CDR3 runs 14 residues. CDR1 and CDR2 (germline): SGHVS, FQNEAQ. V was shortened by 3 bases and J by 7 bases, with 12 bases between the two germline ends. CDR3 amino acids: CASSFRGFYGELFF. Here the CDR3 DNA reads TGTGCCAGCAGCTTTAGGGGATTCTACGGGGAGCTGTTTTTT.

The chain combines TRBV5-1 with TRBJ2-3; tentatively, D is TRBD2 (5 bases). V was clipped by 3 bases and J by 5 bases, with 7 bases between them. Germline V CDR1 and CDR2: SGHRS, YFSETQ. This CDR3 is built from 12 residues. CDR3 region: CASSSEGDTQYF. CDR3 nucleotides: TGCGCCAGCAGCTCCGAGGGAGATACGCAGTATTTT.

This clone came up a few times. The CDR3 bases are TGTGCCAGCAGCCCGGGGGGGAGCTATGGCTACACCTTC. Its translation: CASSPGGSYGYTF. V and J are TRBV7-2 and TRBJ1-2; D may be TRBD1 (5 bases). The germline V gene encodes CDR1 SGHTA and CDR2 FQGNSA. The CDR3 length is 13 residues. V shed 5 bases and J shed 4 bases, with 11 bases lying between them.

The gene calls are TRBV10-2 and TRBJ2-7, with D hard to call. The CDR3 consists of 17 residues. The germline V and J ends were trimmed by 6 bases and 2 bases, with 23 bases remaining between them. CDR1 and CDR2 (germline): WSHSY, SAAADI. CDR3 in amino acids: CASSHTPGSTRTYEQYF. The CDR3 DNA follows: TGCGCCAGCAGCCATACCCCTGGATCGACAAGGACCTACGAGCAGTACTTC.

The V and J genes are TRBV6-7 and TRBJ1-1; D perhaps matches TRBD1 (5 bases). TRBV6-7 is annotated as an ORF whose role is uncertain. This CDR3 has 14 amino acids. The V gene lost 0 bases and the J gene lost 7 bases, with 12 bases spanning the gap. Written as DNA, the CDR3 is TGTGCCAGCAGTTACTCGGGCAGGGAGGGTGAAGCTTTCTTT. It is translated as CASSYSGREGEAFF.

J is TRBJ2-7 and V is TRBV7-2; D unclear. The CDR3 is made up of 18 amino acids. Germline loops: CDR1 SGHTA, CDR2 FQGNSA. V lost 4 bases, J lost 5 bases, and 27 bases lay in between. The chain's CDR3 is CASSSEPFSGSLWHEQYF. The CDR3 coding sequence is TGTGCCAGCAGCTCCGAGCCCTTTTCCGGGTCTCTATGGCACGAGCAGTACTTC.

CDR3 region: CASSQVVAGGSTDTQYF. The CDR3 DNA sequence: TGCGCCAGCAGCCAAGTAGTAGCGGGAGGCAGCACAGATACGCAGTATTTT. The chain employs TRBV4-1 and TRBJ2-3; 10 positions match TRBD2. Unmatched junction bases numbered 4, after V lost 1 base and J lost 0 bases. Germline V gene lookup returns CDR1 MGHRA and CDR2 YSYEKL. The CDR3 loop spans 17 amino acids.

J is TRBJ2-5 and V is TRBV11-2; 7 nucleotides line up with TRBD2. The ends lost 4 bases at V and 5 bases at J; junction bases unmatched: 7. The germline gives CDR1 SGHAT, CDR2 FQNNGV. The CDR3 runs 14 residues. The CDR3 loop is CASSWGLSKETQYF. CDR3 bases: TGTGCCAGCAGCTGGGGACTATCTAAGGAGACCCAGTACTTC. The full variable domain, rest sourced from reference TRBV11-2 and TRBJ2-5, is EAGVAQSPRYKIIEKRQSVAFWCNPISGHATLYWYQQILGQGPKLLIQFQNNGVVDDSQLPKDRFSAERLKGVDSTLKIQPAKLEDSAVYLCASSWGLSKETQYFGPGTRLLVL.

By sample fraction, this clone is medium-sized (0.01 to 0.1%). The chain uses TRBV7-9 and TRBJ2-2; 7 positions agree with TRBD1. CDR1 is SEHNR, CDR2 FQNEAQ, per germline (reference sequence). The ends lost 6 bases at V and 6 bases at J; junction bases unmatched: 10. There are 15 residues in the CDR3. CDR3 region: CASRAGTALAGELFF. For the CDR3, the DNA is TGTGCCAGCAGGGCCGGGACAGCTCTAGCCGGGGAGCTGTTTTTT.

Comment on this clone: A junction end diverges from the germline sequence, so it may reflect a read error. The chain is built from TRBV7-9 and TRBJ2-7; perhaps TRBD2 as D (5 bases). This CDR3 comprises 11 residues. Per germline, CDR1 SEHNR and CDR2 FQNEAQ (reference sequence). The CDR3, as DNA: TGTGCCAGCAGCCCCAGACATCCCGGGGACTTC. Its translation is CASSPRHPGDF.

The genes are TRBV6-5 and TRBJ1-4; perhaps TRBD1 as D (6 bases). V lost 7 bases and J lost 10, with 13 bases in between. The germline V gene encodes CDR1 MNHEY and CDR2 SVGAGI. This CDR3 contains 12 residues. CDR3 sequence reads: CASTEQGLKLFF. The CDR3 DNA sequence: TGTGCCAGCACCGAACAGGGTTTAAAACTGTTTTTT.

This chain connects TRBV27 to TRBJ2-7, with 9 bases that match TRBD1. The trim removed 5 bases at V and 7 bases at J, leaving 12 bases unmatched. CDR1 and CDR2 (germline): MNHEY, SMNVEV (reference sequence). The CDR3 is 15 residues long. As DNA, the CDR3 is TGTGCCAGCAGTCCAGAGACAGGGGGGTTACGGGAGCAGTACTTC. Translation gives CASSPETGGLREQYF.

The V call is TRBV11-2, the J call TRBJ2-4; 7 nucleotides align to TRBD1. The CDR3 loop spans 14 amino acids. CDR1 is SGHAT and CDR2 is FQNNGV in the germline V gene. J was trimmed by 6 bases and V by 1 base; bases with no gene match: 3. CDR3 in DNA: TGTGCCAGCAGCTTAGGGGCAGGGGGAAACATTCAGTACTTC. It specifies CASSLGAGGNIQYF. Full variable domain (outside the CDR3, taken from reference TRBV11-2 and TRBJ2-4): EAGVAQSPRYKIIEKRQSVAFWCNPISGHATLYWYQQILGQGPKLLIQFQNNGVVDDSQLPKDRFSAERLKGVDSTLKIQPAKLEDSAVYLCASSLGAGGNIQYFGAGTRLSVL.

The genes are TRBV7-9 and TRBJ2-2; 9 positions match TRBD2. The V gene's germline CDR1 is SEHNR and CDR2 FQNEAQ (reference sequence). The CDR3 length is 13 residues. V dropped 8 bases and J dropped 7; count of bases not matched to a gene: 5. This CDR3 is CASSGGRDGELFF. In nucleotides, the CDR3 is TGTGCCAGCTCTGGCGGGAGGGACGGGGAGCTGTTTTTT.

The chain is built from TRBV30 and TRBJ2-7; D might be TRBD1 (6 bases). CDR1 and CDR2 from the germline V gene are GTSNPN and SVGIG (reference sequence). Trimming took 8 bases from V and 6 from J, leaving 23 bases between them. The CDR3 is 14 residues long. CDR3 residues: CAGGVGVLPREQYF. Written as DNA, the CDR3 is TGTGCCGGGGGCGTGGGAGTTCTCCCCCGCGAGCAGTACTTC.

This clone was observed once. The chain has TRBV6-1 and TRBJ1-4; D may be TRBD1 (5 bases). Germline assignment: CDR1 MNHNS and CDR2 SASEGT. V gave up 4 bases and J gave up 10 bases, with 16 bases separating them. The CDR3 has 14 residues. CDR3 sequence reads: CASSGPGPYRKLFF. For the CDR3, the DNA is TGTGCCAGCAGTGGACCAGGGCCTTATCGAAAACTGTTTTTT.

This clone has more than one count but fewer than ten. This chain uses TRBV6-1 with TRBJ1-5, with a possible D match to TRBD1 (5 bases). This CDR3 has 16 amino acids. The V end lost 3 bases, the J end lost 4 bases, and 16 bases lay between the germline ends. CDR1 MNHNS and CDR2 SASEGT come from the germline V gene. This CDR3 reads CASSDPGGTANQPQHF. CDR3 coding DNA: TGTGCCAGCAGTGACCCCGGAGGGACGGCTAATCAGCCCCAGCATTTT.

The gene calls are TRBV30 and TRBJ1-1; D is perhaps TRBD1 (5 bases). The V gene lost 4 bases and the J gene lost 4 bases, with 22 bases spanning the gap. The CDR3 is made up of 16 amino acids. Germline V CDR1 and CDR2: GTSNPN, SVGIG (reference sequence). CDR3 bases: TGTGCCTGGAAAGAGGGTTGGGCTCCGGGGGGCACTGAAGCTTTCTTT. Translated: CAWKEGWAPGGTEAFF.

The chain links TRBV7-9 to TRBJ1-1; 8 bases are shared with TRBD1. V lost 5 bases to trimming and J lost 6 bases; unmatched junction nucleotides: 8. The CDR3 is made up of 14 amino acids. Germline V gives CDR1 SEHNR, CDR2 FQNEAQ (reference sequence). The CDR3 region has the DNA TGTGCCAGCAGCATACAGGGGGGGAGAGCTGAAGCTTTCTTT. It codes for CASSIQGGRAEAFF.

The rearrangement joins TRBV7-9 to TRBJ1-1; D not certain. The CDR3 contains 14 residues. CDR1 and CDR2 (germline): SEHNR, FQNEAQ (reference sequence). V was trimmed by 5 bases and J by 4 bases, leaving 14 bases between them. CDR3 region: CASSPRGGPTEAFF. The DNA for the CDR3 is TGTGCCAGCAGCCCACGCGGTGGTCCCACTGAAGCTTTCTTT.

With respect to this clone: At one of its ends the junction is not consistent with the germline gene, which may arise from a read error. The chain uses TRBV7-9 and TRBJ2-3, with a tentative D call TRBD2 (5 bases). This CDR3 region has 15 residues. Germline lookup yields CDR1 SEHNR and CDR2 FQNEAQ (reference sequence). CDR3: CASSLVGERTDMQYF. For the CDR3, the DNA is TGTGCCAGCAGCTTAGTGGGAGAACGCACAGATATGCAGTATTTT.

The chain links TRBV28 to TRBJ2-5, with D maybe TRBD1 (6 bases). Deletions cut 4 bases from V and 0 bases from J, with 15 bases between. Germline CDR1 reads MDHEN; CDR2 reads SYDVKM. This CDR3 has 16 residues. Here the CDR3 DNA reads TGTGCCAGCAGTTCTACCGGGACACTCTACCAAGAGACCCAGTACTTC. This codes for CASSSTGTLYQETQYF.

The chain has TRBV5-1 and TRBJ2-7; possible D gene TRBD1, 7 bases. CDR3 length: 16 residues. CDR1 and CDR2 from the germline V gene are SGHRS and YFSETQ. V lost 0 bases and J lost 1, with 14 bases in between. In nucleotides, the CDR3 is TGCGCCAGCAGCTTGGCCGCGGGGACAGCATCCTACGAGCAGTACTTC. Protein: CASSLAAGTASYEQYF.

The CDR3 region is CASSAPSAGAPPDTQYF. Here the CDR3 DNA reads TGTGCCAGCAGTGCCCCTTCGGCAGGGGCCCCACCAGATACGCAGTATTTT. The chain carries TRBV6-1 and TRBJ2-3; tentatively, D is TRBD1 (6 bases). V was shortened by 4 bases and J by 4 bases, with 21 bases between the two germline ends. This CDR3 has 17 residues. From germline, CDR1 is MNHNS and CDR2 SASEGT.

The chain is built from TRBV4-2 and TRBJ2-5; D perhaps matches TRBD2 (6 bases). The CDR3 is made up of 15 amino acids. Trimming removed 1 base from V and 5 bases from J, with 14 bases in between. Germline CDR1 reads LGHNA; CDR2 reads YNFKEQ. The chain's CDR3 is CASSQGGLRRETQYF. CDR3 bases: TGTGCCAGCAGCCAAGGGGGACTCAGACGGGAGACCCAGTACTTC.

This CDR3 is CASSLARGLSTEAFF. The CDR3 nucleotides read TGTGCCAGCAGCTTAGCGCGGGGGCTCAGCACTGAAGCTTTCTTT. The V call is TRBV7-9, the J call TRBJ1-1; a possible D gene is TRBD1 (6 bases). The V gene's germline CDR1 is SEHNR and CDR2 FQNEAQ (reference sequence). The CDR3 has 15 amino acids. V dropped 0 bases and J dropped 4 bases, with 12 bases sitting between them.

This clone was detected a few times. The V and J genes are TRBV28 and TRBJ1-1, with D unresolved. The CDR3 spans 13 residues. Germline V gene sequence: CDR1 MDHEN, CDR2 SYDVKM. The V gene lost 8 bases and the J gene lost 1 base, with 11 bases spanning the gap. CDR3 sequence (DNA): TGTGCCAGCCTGTTTTCGTGGAACACTGAAGCTTTCTTT. It codes for CASLFSWNTEAFF.

CDR3 loop: CASRPTGGHGYTF. CDR3 DNA: TGTGCCAGCAGACCCACAGGGGGCCATGGCTACACCTTC. The rearrangement uses TRBV6-5 and TRBJ1-2; 9 positions agree with TRBD1. The CDR3 loop spans 13 amino acids. The V gene's germline CDR1 is MNHEY and CDR2 SVGAGI. With 6 bases clipped from V and 6 bases from J, the junction kept 5 bases outside the gene matches.